Listed here is a single TCR beta chain. Its antigen has not been determined. Base qualities are not provided; no much larger clone lies one nucleotide away. The immunoSEQ multiplex PCR assay was used to amplify the TCRB and TCRAD loci from a standardized quantity of quality-controlled genomic DNA. Amplicons spanned the V(D)J region at a length sufficient to cover the CDR3 and identify V and J genes. The amplicons were sequenced on an Illumina platform via the commercial immunoSEQ service. The source study handled its data this way. Primer bias and sequencing errors were corrected using previously described methods, and TCRAD and TCRB definitions followed the IMGT database. Analysis of the repertoires was done with immunoSEQ Analyzer 3.0 and VDJTools and included basic statistics, V/J segment usage, diversity estimates, rarefaction and pairwise overlap. Chao1, ChaoE, Efron-Thisted, Shannon and inverse Simpson indices were used to estimate diversity, which was also estimated on datasets down-sampled to the smallest sample. Repertoire overlap used strict matching of CDR3 nucleotide sequence, V gene and J gene, with Jaccard-based multidimensional scaling clustering. The table comes from immuneACCESS by way of TCRdb, which keeps in-frame sequences with V and J called. Part of the clones is missing from these tables; in studies checked, under half for an unresolved V gene and the rest for unknown reasons. That table is the source of V, J and clone size, and D and trimming were worked out from the DNA. The sample table holds about 130,000 clones, of which approximately 96% were seen once. 0.02% to 0.03% of the sample is in the top ten clones.

The entry originates in a study of human thymus T cells (dated by TCRdb to about 2020). In terms of the full investigation: The study described the TCR alpha and beta repertoires in about eight infant thymus samples and a few matching peripheral blood samples. The cohort included several male and a couple of female infants, with donor ages spanning 7 to 244 days. The full study reports these points: On average, thymus samples gave 750,000 to 1,000,000 unique TCRB clonotypes, whereas blood samples gave around 80,000. Biased V and J gene segment usage appeared to be present in both thymic and peripheral blood repertoires. The related research reported highly overlapping thymic TCR repertoires among unrelated individuals.

CDR1 and CDR2, per the germline V gene, are MDHEN and SYDVKM. Measured from the cysteine to the phenylalanine, the CDR3 is 13 residues long. Only CDR3 DNA is held: 39 bases, read in frame from base 1. From V the trimming removes 6 bases and from J it removes 2 bases, while the gene matches leave 3 bases of the junction unaccounted for. The thymus tissue came from surgical resects taken out during corrective cardiac surgery. The donors were immunologically healthy infants in Finland who had open corrective cardiac surgery for congenital heart defects. Thymocytes were mechanically released from the tissue and were stored as pellets of about 9.5-33 million cells at -70 degrees C. A QIAsymphony instrument was used to extract genomic DNA from the frozen cell pellets.

The sequencing sample was made of thymus tissue. Recombination joined TRBV28 with TRBJ2-5; 7 bases in the middle match TRBD1. The clonotype originates from a boy younger than two with a congenital heart defect but otherwise immunologically healthy. The bases read TGTGCCAGCAGGACAGGGCGTCAAGAGACCCAGTACTTC. This codes for CASRTGRQETQYF.